The TCR beta chain described here comes from a study of T cells in Graves' hyperthyroidism and ophthalmopathy. Findings of the study overall: Separating ophthalmopathy from stable hyperthyroidism was achieved by a 13 V-J model. Most clonotypes expanded in thyroid above 0.001 were likewise present in blood.

With regard to this clonotype: The antigen remains unidentified.

V shed 5 bases and J shed 10 bases, with 17 bases lying between them. The CDR3 consists of 13 residues. The V gene's germline CDR1 is MDHEN and CDR2 SYDVKM. RNA transcripts were the template for amplifying TCR beta CDR3 regions. First-round RT-PCR targeting the TCR CDR3 was performed with the HTBI primer set. TCRdb passed the multiplex PCR reads through MiXCR, listing each CDR3 protein once. The sample includes 300,000 to 450,000 distinct CDR3 sequences, about a sixth of them seen just once. Diagnoses were established using clinical symptoms, serum thyroxine and TRAb, thyroid ultrasound and orbital computed tomography. Around 9.8 ml fresh peripheral blood yielded the PBMCs.

The V gene is TRBV28, the J gene TRBJ1-2; D not resolved. The sample was blood. This TCR was recovered from a woman aged 35 to 49 with Graves' ophthalmopathy. DNA for the CDR3: TGTGCCAGCAGTGCCCTCTTGGGCCAGCTCTACACCTTC. This encodes CASSALLGQLYTF.